Listed below are T cell receptor beta chains from one sample, sequenced in a study of OX40 agonist ivuxolimab in advanced cancers. The table came from immunoSEQ multiplex PCR; TCRdb's copy has only in-frame clones and leaves some out. Among more than 70,000 clones listed, about 88% were seen once. The source was CD4+ or CD8+ T cells sorted from blood, collected in a trial of the OX40 agonist ivuxolimab. The receptors originated from an adult with an advanced solid tumor such as melanoma, head and neck, liver or kidney cancer. Each CDR3 is given with its conserved first and last residue. The D gene is left open where the match is weak. The listing skips clone size in some rows; elsewhere it reads once, few, many or a size class.

j_gene,abundance,d_gene,v_gene,CDR3nt,CDR3aa
TRBJ1-5,once,TRBD1,TRBV7-9,TGTGCCAGCAGCTTAGGGACAGGGGGCAGGGGCAATCAGCCCCAGCATTTT,CASSLGTGGRGNQPQHF
TRBJ1-5,NA,TRBD1,TRBV11-2,TGTGCCAGCAGCTTAGTTTGGACAGGGGATCAGCCCCAGCATTTT,CASSLVWTGDQPQHF
TRBJ2-3,once,TRBD2,TRBV27,TGTGCCAGCAGTGCTCAGCGGGGGAGCACAGATACGCAGTATTTT,CASSAQRGSTDTQYF
TRBJ1-6,NA,NA,TRBV21-1,TGTGCCAGCAGCAAGGACTCGACAGTTCCGGCCCCTAGCTCCTATAATTCACCCCTCCACTTT,CASSKDSTVPAPSSYNSPLHF
TRBJ2-4,few,TRBD2,TRBV6-6,TGTGCCAGCAGTTATGGGGGGACTAGCGTAATTCAGTACTTC,CASSYGGTSVIQYF
TRBJ2-2,NA,NA,TRBV7-4,TGTGCCAGCAGCTTCAGAGGAAAGGCCGGGGAGCTGTTTTTT,CASSFRGKAGELFF
TRBJ2-5,NA,TRBD2,TRBV7-2,TGTGCCAGCAGCTTATTAGCGGGGGGGCAGGAGACCCAGTACTTC,CASSLLAGGQETQYF
TRBJ2-7,NA,TRBD1,TRBV28,TGTGCCAGCAGCTTTACTGGGACAGCCTCCTACGAGCAGTACTTC,CASSFTGTASYEQYF
TRBJ1-1,NA,NA,TRBV6-5,TGTGCCAGCAGTTACATAAGAGGGTCCGACACTGAAGCTTTCTTT,CASSYIRGSDTEAFF
TRBJ2-5,NA,TRBD1,TRBV11-2,TGTGCCAGCAGCTCGCTACAGGGGTTCAAGGGAGAGACCCAGTACTTC,CASSSLQGFKGETQYF
TRBJ2-7,NA,NA,TRBV29-1,TGCAGCGGGCAGGACCCCGCCGACGAGCAGTACTTC,CSGQDPADEQYF
TRBJ2-5,NA,NA,TRBV27,TGTGCCAGCAGTACCTTCCAGGGGTACCAAGAGACCCAGTACTTC,CASSTFQGYQETQYF
TRBJ2-6,NA,NA,TRBV5-1,TGCGCCACCCGGGGGAGCTCTGGGGCCAACGTCCTGACTTTC,CATRGSSGANVLTF
TRBJ1-5,NA,NA,TRBV6-1,TGTGCCAGCAGTGAAAGGCCCTCCCTAAGGCGTCAGCCCCAGCATTTT,CASSERPSLRRQPQHF
TRBJ2-1,NA,TRBD2,TRBV5-6,TGTGCCAGCAGCTTGTATAGGACTAGCGGGAGGTACTCCTACAATGAGCAGTTCTTC,CASSLYRTSGRYSYNEQFF
TRBJ2-1,NA,NA,TRBV4-1,TGCGCCAGCAGCCGATATCTGACAGGCAACAATGAGCAGTTCTTC,CASSRYLTGNNEQFF
TRBJ2-5,NA,NA,TRBV5-1,TGCGCCAGCAGCTCCGAGTGGGGGGAAGAGACCCAGTACTTC,CASSSEWGEETQYF
TRBJ2-1,NA,NA,TRBV2,TGTGCCAGCAGTGTCGAGAGACTTCCTCCCAATGAGCAGTTCTTC,CASSVERLPPNEQFF
TRBJ2-3,NA,NA,TRBV14,TGTGCCAGCAGTCTCATCGGAGATACGCAGTATTTT,CASSLIGDTQYF
TRBJ1-2,NA,NA,TRBV2,TGTGCCAGCAGTGAACTTAAGTCAGGGCGCACCTTC,CASSELKSGRTF
TRBJ2-7,NA,NA,TRBV7-2,TGTGCCAGCAGCTTAGAGCAGGTCTACGAGCAGTACTTC,CASSLEQVYEQYF
TRBJ2-7,NA,NA,TRBV7-2,TGTGCCAGCAGCTTAGTCCCGGGGGCCTACGAGCAGTACTTC,CASSLVPGAYEQYF
TRBJ2-7,NA,NA,TRBV7-2,TGTGCCAGCAGCTTAGTAGTGACAAACTACGAGCAGTACTTC,CASSLVVTNYEQYF
TRBJ2-5,NA,TRBD2,TRBV28,TGTGCCAGTAGTTTTTTATCTAGCGGGAGAGAGGAGACCCAGTACTTC,CASSFLSSGREETQYF
TRBJ1-1,NA,NA,TRBV5-4,TGTGCCAGCTCGGGCGGGGTGAACACTGAAGCTTTCTTT,CASSGGVNTEAFF
TRBJ1-4,NA,NA,TRBV7-9,TGTGCCAGCAGCTTAGCGGGAGGTTCTGTTGCAACTAATGAAAAACTGTTTTTT,CASSLAGGSVATNEKLFF
TRBJ2-7,NA,TRBD1,TRBV5-6,TGTGCCAGCAGCTTGGGGGACAGCACCTACGAGCAGTACTTC,CASSLGDSTYEQYF
TRBJ1-6,NA,TRBD1,TRBV5-1,TGCGCCAGCGCAGGCGGGACAGGTCCAGGTGGGGCCCTCCACTTT,CASAGGTGPGGALHF
TRBJ1-5,NA,NA,TRBV28,TGTGCCAGCACCGTGACAGCTAGACCCGTCAATCAGCCCCAGCATTTT,CASTVTARPVNQPQHF
TRBJ2-2,NA,NA,TRBV2,TGTGCCAGCAAAGATGGGAGTTGGGGGAACACCGGGGAGCTGTTTTTT,CASKDGSWGNTGELFF
TRBJ1-2,NA,NA,TRBV6-1,TGTGCCAGCAGTTATCCAGGGCATGGCTACACCTTC,CASSYPGHGYTF
TRBJ2-2,NA,TRBD2,TRBV9,TGTGCCAGCAGCCCTCAAGGACTAGCGGGGACCGGGGAGCTGTTTTTT,CASSPQGLAGTGELFF
TRBJ2-7,NA,NA,TRBV10-2,TGCGCCAGCAGTATATCGTATGGCACCTACGAGCAGTACTTC,CASSISYGTYEQYF
TRBJ2-2,NA,NA,TRBV6-4,TGTGCCAGCGGAATCCCGGGACCTATCAACACCGGGGAGCTGTTTTTT,CASGIPGPINTGELFF
TRBJ2-4,NA,TRBD1,TRBV6-6,TGTGCCAGCAGCCCCGACAGGGAAGGTAGAAACATTCAGTACTTC,CASSPDREGRNIQYF
TRBJ1-6,NA,NA,TRBV28,TGTGCCAGCAGTTCTTGGGCCCTTAGCGGAGGCTCACCCCTCCACTTT,CASSSWALSGGSPLHF
TRBJ2-1,NA,NA,TRBV29-1,TGCAGCGTTGCATCCCCGGGTATTAGGACAAAATCCTACAATGAGCAGTTCTTC,CSVASPGIRTKSYNEQFF
TRBJ2-5,NA,TRBD1,TRBV2,TGTGCCAGCAGCCCCGAAAAAATTACACAGGGGGCGGGAGAGACCCAGTACTTC,CASSPEKITQGAGETQYF
TRBJ1-1,NA,TRBD1,TRBV15,TGTGCCACCAGCAGAGATGGGGACAGCGAGACTGAAGCTTTCTTT,CATSRDGDSETEAFF
TRBJ1-5,once,NA,TRBV6-6,TGTGCCAGCAGCTCCCTCGGGGTTCAGCCCCAGCATTTT,CASSSLGVQPQHF
TRBJ1-2,few,NA,TRBV5-1,TGCGCCAGCAGCTTGGGAGGTACAATAAGAGGCTATGGCTACACCTTC,CASSLGGTIRGYGYTF
TRBJ2-7,NA,NA,TRBV9,TGTGCCAGCAGCAATGGACTCGGCTACGAGCAGTACTTC,CASSNGLGYEQYF